One and the same sample provided the 30 T cell receptor beta chains below, sequenced in a study of graft-versus-host responses after intestinal transplantation. Sequenced by immunoSEQ multiplex PCR; TCRdb stores in-frame clones only, minus some. The repertoire holds some 5,000 clones, 25% to 35% seen once, with roughly 5.2% in the top ten. This specimen was alloreactive CD4+ T cells from a mixed lymphocyte reaction culture, taken before transplantation. Sample subset: CFSE-low proliferating T cells sorted from approximately 6-day pre-transplant mixed lymphocyte reaction (GvH or HvG direction). The receptors come from a human patient who was an organ donor for intestinal transplantation.

This clone was detected a few times. The rearrangement links TRBV7-9 to TRBJ1-1, with D perhaps matching TRBD1 (6 bases). The V gene lost 1 base and the J gene lost 1 base, with 10 bases spanning the gap. The germline gives CDR1 SEHNR, CDR2 FQNEAQ (reference sequence). The CDR3 contains 15 residues. The CDR3: CASSLEDRQNTEAFF. The CDR3 DNA reads TGTGCCAGCAGCTTAGAGGACAGACAGAACACTGAAGCTTTCTTT.

This clone is labeled medium-sized. The rearrangement uses TRBV10-2 and TRBJ2-1; the D is unclear. Germline values: CDR1 WSHSY, CDR2 SAAADI. The CDR3 sequence is 15 residues long. V dropped 8 bases and J dropped 8 bases, with 22 bases sitting between them. The DNA for the CDR3 is TGCGCCAGCGCTCCCCTAGTCGGTGTAGCCGATGAGCAGTTCTTC. Translated, it gives CASAPLVGVADEQFF.

This CDR3 is CASGGALHGTSYNEQFF. The DNA for the CDR3 is TGTGCTAGTGGAGGTGCGTTGCACGGGACTAGTTATAATGAGCAGTTCTTC. The V gene is TRBV12-5, the J gene TRBJ2-1; 8 bases are shared with TRBD2. V shed 6 bases and J 7 bases; nucleotides not matched to a gene: 17. Germline V gene lookup returns CDR1 LGHNT and CDR2 FRNRAP. CDR3 length: 17 amino acids.

This clone was counted a few times. The rearrangement uses TRBV19 and TRBJ2-2, with TRBD2 matching over 10 bases. The germline V gene encodes CDR1 LNHDA and CDR2 SQIVND (reference sequence). V was clipped by 3 bases and J by 3 bases; unmatched bases: 1. This CDR3 has 15 residues. CDR3: CASSILAGDTGELFF. In DNA form, the CDR3 reads TGTGCCAGTAGTATTCTAGCGGGAGACACCGGGGAGCTGTTTTTT.

The genes are TRBV10-1 and TRBJ2-7; no clear D. V was trimmed by 3 bases and J by 0 bases, leaving 3 bases between them. Germline V gives CDR1 WNHNN, CDR2 SYGVQD (reference sequence). CDR3 length: 12 residues. CDR3 bases: TGCGCCAGCAGTGACAGCTCCTACGAGCAGTACTTC. It yields the protein CASSDSSYEQYF.

The chain recombines TRBV10-2 with TRBJ1-5; 11 nucleotides align to TRBD1. The CDR3 spans 17 residues. V was clipped by 6 bases and J by 4 bases; unmatched bases: 11. From germline, CDR1 is WSHSY and CDR2 SAAADI. This chain's CDR3 is CASRVTGTGGPNQPQHF. The CDR3 nucleotides read TGCGCCAGCAGAGTAACCGGGACAGGGGGGCCAAATCAGCCCCAGCATTTT.

This clone was found a few times. A much larger clone lies one base from this, so it may be a read error. The chain combines TRBV5-6 with TRBJ1-6; a weak D match, TRBD1 (5 bases). Trimming left V 0 bases short and J 4 bases short, with 14 bases between. The CDR3 is 17 amino acids. CDR1 and CDR2 (germline): SGHDT, YYEEEE. The CDR3 DNA follows: TGTGCCAGCAGCTTGGTCGTGACAGCGAATTATAATTCACCCCTCCACTTT. Translated: CASSLVVTANYNSPLHF. The full variable domain, with the rest looked up from reference TRBV5-6 and TRBJ1-6, is DAGVTQSPTHLIKTRGQQVTLRCSPKSGHDTVSWYQQALGQGPQFIFQYYEEEERQRGNFPDRFSGHQFPNYSSELNVNALLLGDSALYLCASSLVVTANYNSPLHFGNGTRLTVT.

This clone was picked up a small number of times. The rearrangement uses TRBV12-2 and TRBJ2-1; the table calls TRBD1, which could not be checked here. TRBV12-2 is classified as a pseudogene. CDR3 size: 14 residues. Here the CDR3 reads CARRPGQGYNEQFF. The CDR3 DNA is TGTGCAAGGCGCCCCGGACAGGGGTACAATGAGCAGTTCTTC.

A word on this clone: At one end the junction does not follow the germline gene, possibly because of a read error. The chain links TRBV10-1 to TRBJ2-2; D is possibly TRBD1 (5 bases). From germline, CDR1 is WNHNN and CDR2 SYGVQD (reference sequence). This CDR3 has 11 residues. The CDR3 reads CAIRVTGELFF. In DNA, the CDR3 is TGTGCCATCAGGGTCACCGGGGAGCTGTTTTTT.

In this sample, this clone is medium-sized. The chain links TRBV20-1 to TRBJ1-1, with D maybe TRBD1 (5 bases). The V and J ends lost 5 bases and 12 bases respectively, with 13 bases between them. The CDR3 runs 10 residues. Per the germline V gene, CDR1 is DFQATT and CDR2 is SNEGSKA (reference sequence). As DNA, the CDR3 is TGCAGTGCTCCGACAGAGAAGTCTTTCTTT. It encodes CSAPTEKSFF.

The chain joins TRBV5-5 to TRBJ1-6; D is unresolved. Per germline, CDR1 SGHKS and CDR2 YYEKEE (reference sequence). Trimming pared 0 bases from V and 7 bases from J, leaving 17 bases between. CDR3 length: 17 amino acids. The CDR3 here is CASSLAGIGSLNSPLHF. The CDR3 coding sequence is TGTGCCAGCAGCTTGGCAGGTATCGGCAGTTTGAATTCACCCCTCCACTTT.

In its sample, this clone is medium-sized. The chain couples TRBV11-3 to TRBJ1-3, with 12 bases fitting TRBD1. Germline V gene sequence: CDR1 SGHNT, CDR2 YENEEA. The CDR3 covers 14 residues. The junction had 2 bases not matched to a gene; V was cut back by 5 bases and J by 6 bases. The CDR3 region has the DNA TGTGCCAGCAGCCGGGACAGGGGGCAAAACACCATATATTTT. Its translation: CASSRDRGQNTIYF. Looking up the rest from reference TRBV11-3 and TRBJ1-3 gives the full variable domain: EAGVVQSPRYKIIEKKQPVAFWCNPISGHNTLYWYLQNLGQGPELLIRYENEEAVDDSQLPKDRFSAERLKGVDSTLKIQPAELGDSAVYLCASSRDRGQNTIYFGEGSWLTVV.

The rearrangement joins TRBV10-1 to TRBJ1-2, with a tentative D call TRBD1 (6 bases). The ends were cut back, 3 bases at V and 2 bases at J, with 25 bases in the middle. CDR3 length: 19 amino acids. The germline gives CDR1 WNHNN, CDR2 SYGVQD (reference sequence). CDR3 nucleotides: TGCGCCAGCAGTGACAACAGCAACAACGGGGGGCGCGGAAACTATGGCTACACCTTC. Its translation is CASSDNSNNGGRGNYGYTF.

J is TRBJ2-1 and V is TRBV7-9; TRBD2 matches 11 bases. CDR3 length equals 14 residues. Germline CDR1 is SEHNR and CDR2 is FQNEAQ (reference sequence). V lost 3 bases and J lost 9; bases outside the gene matches: 4. The CDR3, as DNA: TGTGCCAGCAGCTTTCTAGCGGGAGGCTTTGAGCAGTTCTTC. Translated: CASSFLAGGFEQFF.

The table lists this clone with a few counts. The chain carries TRBV15 and TRBJ1-1; D call uncertain. Deletions cut 1 base from V and 4 bases from J, with 13 bases between. Germline values: CDR1 LNHNV, CDR2 YYDKDF (reference sequence). The CDR3 has 15 residues. The CDR3: CATSRGTGFGTEAFF. The DNA for the CDR3 is TGTGCCACCAGCAGAGGAACGGGGTTCGGCACTGAAGCTTTCTTT.

This clone was seen a handful of times. The gene calls are TRBV6-5 and TRBJ1-1; tentative D call: TRBD1 (6 bases). Trimming stripped 6 bases from V and 0 bases from J, with 11 bases between. CDR3 length: 14 residues. Germline assignment: CDR1 MNHEY and CDR2 SVGAGI. The DNA for the CDR3 is TGTGCCAGCAGCTTAGGACAGATGAACACTGAAGCTTTCTTT. It specifies CASSLGQMNTEAFF.

This clone appeared a few times. The chain carries TRBV18 and TRBJ1-6; a possible D gene is TRBD1 (5 bases). Germline V gene lookup returns CDR1 KGHSH and CDR2 LQKENI. V lost 3 bases and J 3 bases, leaving 9 bases between the germline ends. This CDR3 contains 15 residues. CDR3 sequence: CASSPRDRYNSPLHF. For the CDR3, the DNA is TGTGCCAGCTCACCGAGGGACCGCTATAATTCACCCCTCCACTTT.

There are a few counts of this clone. The chain joins TRBV6-5 to TRBJ2-3, with 10 bases matching TRBD2. The CDR3 sequence is 14 residues long. Trimming at V came to 5 bases and at J to 3 bases, leaving 2 bases not matched to a gene. Germline V gives CDR1 MNHEY, CDR2 SVGAGI. The CDR3 protein is CASSEGLATDTQYF. CDR3 sequence (DNA): TGTGCCAGCAGTGAGGGACTAGCGACAGATACGCAGTATTTT.

This clone was found a few times. This CDR3 is also generated by other DNA sequences in the sample. This chain links TRBV4-1 with TRBJ2-3, with a tentative D call TRBD2 (7 bases). CDR1 is MGHRA, CDR2 YSYEKL, per germline. CDR3 length: 18 amino acids. Trimming left V 2 bases short and J 6 bases short, with 24 bases between. Here the CDR3 reads CASSQWGGRGPPRDTQYF. The CDR3 nucleotides read TGCGCCAGCAGCCAATGGGGGGGGCGGGGGCCCCCGCGGGATACGCAGTATTTT.

In this sample, this clone is medium-sized (0.01 to 0.1%). The chain carries TRBV5-1 and TRBJ2-7; the D is unclear. V lost 0 bases, J lost 5 bases, and 9 bases lay in between. The CDR3 is 13 residues long. Per germline, CDR1 SGHRS and CDR2 YFSETQ. CDR3 sequence reads: CASSLGAQDEQYF. CDR3 DNA sequence: TGCGCCAGCAGCTTGGGAGCCCAAGACGAGCAGTACTTC.

The chain is built from TRBV18 and TRBJ1-4, with TRBD1 as a possible D gene (6 bases). With 5 bases removed from V and 6 bases from J, the gap between germline ends came to 16 bases. The CDR3 spans 15 residues. CDR1 KGHSH and CDR2 LQKENI come from the germline V gene. CDR3 DNA: TGTGCCAGCTCAACACAAGGGGGACTCTATGAAAAACTGTTTTTT. It translates to CASSTQGGLYEKLFF. Variable domain in full (rest from reference TRBV18 and TRBJ1-4): NAGVMQNPRHLVRRRGQEARLRCSPMKGHSHVYWYRQLPEEGLKFMVYLQKENIIDESGMPKERFSAEFPKEGPSILRIQQVVRGDSAAYFCASSTQGGLYEKLFFGSGTQLSVL.

This chain links TRBV18 with TRBJ1-3, with D unclear. CDR3 length: 12 residues. Trimming stripped 3 bases from V and 4 bases from J, with 4 bases between. Germline CDR1 reads KGHSH; CDR2 reads LQKENI. CDR3 sequence (DNA): TGTGCCAGCTCACCGGACGGAAACACCATATATTTT. This translates into CASSPDGNTIYF. The complete variable domain, with remaining parts taken from reference TRBV18 and TRBJ1-3, reads NAGVMQNPRHLVRRRGQEARLRCSPMKGHSHVYWYRQLPEEGLKFMVYLQKENIIDESGMPKERFSAEFPKEGPSILRIQQVVRGDSAAYFCASSPDGNTIYFGEGSWLTVV.

This clone was observed a handful of times. This sequence joins TRBV25-1 and TRBJ2-3; weak D call: TRBD1 (6 bases). The germline CDR1 and CDR2 sequences are MGHDK and SYGVNS. This CDR3 spans 15 amino acids. V lost 6 bases to trimming and J lost 3 bases, with 16 bases between them. In DNA form, the CDR3 reads TGTGCCAGCAGCTTATCTGGGGGCTGGACAGATACGCAGTATTTT. As protein: CASSLSGGWTDTQYF.

The CDR3 is CASSYRTNEKLFF. The CDR3 nucleotides are TGCGCCAGCAGCTACAGGACTAATGAAAAACTGTTTTTT. V is TRBV5-1 and J is TRBJ1-4; tentative D call: TRBD1 (5 bases). The CDR3 runs 13 residues. The ends were cut back, 3 bases at V and 2 bases at J, with 5 bases in the middle. Germline V CDR1 and CDR2: SGHRS, YFSETQ.

By sample share, this clone is medium-sized. The chain employs TRBV4-3 and TRBJ1-1, with 8 bases identical to TRBD1. Trimming at V came to 3 bases and at J to 4 bases, leaving 7 bases not matched to a gene. CDR3 length: 15 residues. Germline V CDR1 and CDR2: LGHNA, YSLEER. The CDR3 spells CASSHVPQGGTEAFF. Here the CDR3 DNA reads TGCGCCAGCAGCCATGTACCACAGGGGGGCACTGAAGCTTTCTTT.

The chain combines TRBV9 with TRBJ1-6; TRBD1 matches at 9 bases. The V segment lost 0 bases and the J segment 9 bases; nucleotides outside the gene matches: 1. Looked up from germline, CDR1 is SGDLS and CDR2 is YYNGEE. The CDR3 loop spans 14 amino acids. The CDR3 nucleotides read TGTGCCAGCAGCGTAGGGACAGGGGTTTCACCCCTCCACTTT. As protein: CASSVGTGVSPLHF. The variable domain in full, with the rest retrieved from reference TRBV9 and TRBJ1-6, is DSGVTQTPKHLITATGQRVTLRCSPRSGDLSVYWYQQSLDQGLQFLIQYYNGEERAKGNILERFSAQQFPDLHSELNLSSLELGDSALYFCASSVGTGVSPLHFGNGTRLTVT.

This clone was counted only a few times. The rearrangement links TRBV18 to TRBJ2-4; 10 nucleotides align to TRBD2. In germline, CDR1 is KGHSH, CDR2 LQKENI. With 1 base clipped from V and 5 bases from J, the junction kept 8 bases outside the gene matches. The CDR3 covers 17 residues. The chain's CDR3 is CASSPLKLLAGENIQYF. CDR3 coding DNA: TGTGCCAGCTCACCACTCAAACTGCTAGCGGGGGAAAACATTCAGTACTTC.

The V call is TRBV9, the J call TRBJ2-5; TRBD2 matches at 8 bases. The CDR3 is 15 residues long. Germline V gene lookup returns CDR1 SGDLS and CDR2 YYNGEE. The V gene end was trimmed by 0 bases and the J gene end by 2 bases; junction bases not matched to a gene: 3. The CDR3 DNA sequence: TGTGCCAGCAGCGTAGCCAGCGGGAGACAAGAGACCCAGTACTTC. This encodes CASSVASGRQETQYF.

For this clone: A far more abundant clone sits one base away, making this likely a read error. Other DNA sequences within the sample encode an identical CDR3. The genes are TRBV4-1 and TRBJ2-7, with D unclear. Germline-derived CDR1 and CDR2 are MGHRA and YSYEKL. With 8 bases removed from V and 0 bases from J, the gap between germline ends came to 17 bases. CDR3 size: 15 residues. CDR3 nucleotide sequence: TGCGCCAGCGCATCATCCTCCGCCCCCTCCTACGAGCAGTACTTC. It specifies CASASSSAPSYEQYF.

The V and J genes are TRBV4-3 and TRBJ1-3; D remains ambiguous. The germline CDR1 and CDR2 sequences are LGHNA and YSLEER. The CDR3 is 14 amino acids. The V and J ends lost 0 bases and 7 bases respectively, with 10 bases between them. CDR3 region: CASSQEAIGNTIYF. The DNA of the CDR3 is TGCGCCAGCAGCCAAGAAGCCATCGGTAACACCATATATTTT.